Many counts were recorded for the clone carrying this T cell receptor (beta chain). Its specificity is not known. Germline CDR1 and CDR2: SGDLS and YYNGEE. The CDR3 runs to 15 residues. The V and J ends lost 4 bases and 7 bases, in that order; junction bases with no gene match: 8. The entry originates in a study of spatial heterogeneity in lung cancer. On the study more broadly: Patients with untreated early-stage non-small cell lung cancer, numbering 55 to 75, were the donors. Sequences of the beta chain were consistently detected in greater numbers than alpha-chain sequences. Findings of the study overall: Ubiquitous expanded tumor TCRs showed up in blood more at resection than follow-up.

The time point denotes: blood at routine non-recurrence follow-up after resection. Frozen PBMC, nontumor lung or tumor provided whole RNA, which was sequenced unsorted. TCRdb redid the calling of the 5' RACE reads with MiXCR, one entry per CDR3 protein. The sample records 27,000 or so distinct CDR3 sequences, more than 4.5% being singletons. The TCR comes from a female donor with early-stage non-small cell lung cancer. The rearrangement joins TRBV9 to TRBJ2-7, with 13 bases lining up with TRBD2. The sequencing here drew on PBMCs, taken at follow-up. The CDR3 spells CASSPGLAGVREQYF. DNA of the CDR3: TGTGCCAGCAGCCCTGGACTAGCGGGAGTTCGAGAGCAGTACTTC.